Sequencing of this TCR beta chain was carried out in a study of T cells in Graves' hyperthyroidism and ophthalmopathy. Study background: Peripheral blood samples were taken at initial diagnosis, prior to any treatment. The study, taken as a whole, reports: The model made its ophthalmopathy prediction, and onset followed a median 6.5 months later.

This clonotype was seen ten or more times. What it recognizes is unknown. The study enrolled patients aged 18 to 65 with newly diagnosed hyperthyroidism of under 2 months' duration. Lactation, pregnancy, other autoimmune disease or uncontrolled infection excluded patients. Germline V CDR1 and CDR2: SGHDN, FVKESK. There are 13 residues in the CDR3. V lost 0 bases to trimming and J lost 6 bases, with 8 bases between them. Amplification of TCR beta CDR3 regions used RNA as the template. Using the HTBI primer set, a first-round RT-PCR was run on the TCR CDR3. TCRdb redid the calling of the multiplex PCR reads with MiXCR, one entry per CDR3 protein. In the table there are under 300,000 distinct CDR3 sequences, roughly 13% of which are singletons.

The chain links TRBV14 to TRBJ1-1; D is ambiguous. Source material: blood. The TCR sequence derives from a woman in her forties with Graves' hyperthyroidism. The CDR3 is CASSQDGYSEAFF. In DNA form, the CDR3 reads TGTGCCAGCAGCCAAGATGGCTACTCTGAAGCTTTCTTT.